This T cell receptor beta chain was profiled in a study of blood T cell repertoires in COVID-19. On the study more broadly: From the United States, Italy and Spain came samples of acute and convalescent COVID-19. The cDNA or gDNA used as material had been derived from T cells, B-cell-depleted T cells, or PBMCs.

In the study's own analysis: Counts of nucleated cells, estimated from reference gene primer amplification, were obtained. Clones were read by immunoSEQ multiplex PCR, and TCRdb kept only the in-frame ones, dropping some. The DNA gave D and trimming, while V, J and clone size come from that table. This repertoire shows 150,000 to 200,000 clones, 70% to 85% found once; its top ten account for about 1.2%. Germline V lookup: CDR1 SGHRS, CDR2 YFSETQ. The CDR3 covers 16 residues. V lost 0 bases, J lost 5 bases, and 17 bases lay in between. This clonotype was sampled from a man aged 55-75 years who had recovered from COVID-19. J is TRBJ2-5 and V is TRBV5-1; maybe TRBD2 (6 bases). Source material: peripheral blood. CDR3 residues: CASSLAIGGESETQYF. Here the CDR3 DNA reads TGCGCCAGCAGCTTGGCCATAGGAGGGGAGTCGGAGACCCAGTACTTC.